The following is a TCR beta chain sequence with its context. Additional DNA sequences in this sample encode the identical CDR3. The data derive from a study of shared clonotypes between healthy human individuals. Naive CD8 cells comprised CD45RO-negative, CCR7-positively selected cells, excluding terminally differentiated effector memory CD45RA+ cells. Only in-frame clones appear in the TCRdb table, and some are missing; sequencing was by immunoSEQ multiplex PCR. In the table there are some 2.1 million clones, approximately 94% of which are singletons. The origin of this receptor is a man between 18 and 29 years old in good health. The sequencing sample was made of naive CD8+ T cells sorted from blood.

CDR3 coding DNA: TGTGCCAGCAGTTACGTGGGGAGCACAGATACGCAGTATTTT. Translation: CASSYVGSTDTQYF. J is TRBJ2-3 and V is TRBV6-5; D unclear. This CDR3 has 14 amino acids. Germline values: CDR1 MNHEY, CDR2 SVGAGI. V gave up 2 bases and J gave up 0 bases, with 6 bases separating them.